Shown below are 5 T cell receptor beta chains from a single sample sequenced in a study of metastatic and nonmetastatic thyroid tumors. Not a single patient had been given any form of treatment at any point before undergoing thyroid surgery. TCRdb ran MiXCR on the PCR reads. This table has approximately 15,000 clones, approximately 19% appearing once. The specimen was blood. These receptors all come from a female donor with papillary thyroid cancer or a benign thyroid nodule (not recorded which). Some clones in this sample may be carry-over from other donors' samples.

This clone is classed as medium-sized (0.01 to 0.1%). The chain couples TRBV6-1 to TRBJ1-6; TRBD1 is a possible D gene (6 bases). CDR1 and CDR2 (germline): MNHNS, SASEGT. V was clipped by 6 bases and J by 5 bases, with 14 bases between them. The CDR3 runs 15 residues. In nucleotides, the CDR3 is TGTGCCAGCAGGTACACTGGACAGCATAATTCACCCCTCCACTTT. It specifies CASRYTGQHNSPLHF.

The chain carries TRBV11-2 and TRBJ1-2; maybe TRBD1 (6 bases). The germline V and J ends were trimmed by 5 bases and 4 bases, with 23 bases remaining between them. The CDR3 is 17 residues long. From germline, CDR1 is SGHAT and CDR2 FQNNGV. The CDR3 sequence is CASSPGTTLDRAYGYTF. The CDR3 DNA follows: TGTGCCAGCAGCCCAGGCACCACGCTGGACAGAGCCTATGGCTACACCTTC.

This clone was counted between two and nine times. The genes are TRBV5-4 and TRBJ2-3; D gene ambiguous. This CDR3 contains 16 residues. Germline V CDR1 and CDR2: SGHNT, YYREEE (reference sequence). V lost 0 bases, J lost 3 bases, and 14 bases lay in between. The chain's CDR3 is CASSLEYPSRTDTQYF. In nucleotides, the CDR3 is TGTGCCAGCAGCTTGGAGTATCCCTCCCGAACAGATACGCAGTATTTT.

This chain connects TRBV5-1 to TRBJ2-2, with 7 bases matching TRBD1. Germline V gene lookup returns CDR1 SGHRS and CDR2 YFSETQ. V lost 3 bases and J lost 2; bases outside the gene matches: 4. The CDR3 runs 15 residues. The CDR3 reads CASSWQGENTGELFF. The CDR3 DNA follows: TGCGCCAGCAGCTGGCAGGGGGAAAACACCGGGGAGCTGTTTTTT.

The sample holds many counts of this clone. The rearrangement links TRBV5-5 to TRBJ2-5; 9 positions agree with TRBD1. This CDR3 comprises 14 residues. With V trimmed by 4 bases and J by 5 bases, 6 bases remained unmatched. Germline lookup yields CDR1 SGHKS and CDR2 YYEKEE (reference sequence). The CDR3 DNA follows: TGTGCCAGCAGCGGGACAGGGAGGCGGGAGACCCAGTACTTC. It translates to CASSGTGRRETQYF. The full variable domain, completed using reference TRBV5-5 and TRBJ2-5, is DAGVTQSPTHLIKTRGQQVTLRCSPISGHKSVSWYQQVLGQGPQFIFQYYEKEERGRGNFPDRFSARQFPNYSSELNVNALLLGDSALYLCASSGTGRRETQYFGPGTRLLVL.